This T cell receptor (beta chain) was captured in a study of molecular identifiers for immune sequencing clone quantification. Regarding the study as a whole: Clones exceeding 20 RNA copies carried over 97% of effector molecules but under 1% of naive-cell molecules.

Bulk TCR library preparation followed previously described methods with listed TCR primers. TCRdb re-called the PCR reads with MiXCR, one entry per CDR3 protein. The top ten hold more than 0.8% of the sample, which has about 500,000 distinct CDR3 sequences, roughly a fifth seen once. Details on this clonotype: Its cognate antigen is unknown.

With RNA at 10%, 30% or 50%, naive CD8 libraries came from approximately 20,000 to 1,000,000 sorted cells. Naive CD8 T cells were picked out by sorting for CD8+CD4-CCR7+CD45RA+. Germline V gives CDR1 SQVTM, CDR2 ANQGSEA. The CDR3 extends over 14 amino acids. V was pared by 6 bases and J by 2 bases, with 3 bases of the junction left unmatched. The TCR comes from a human donor in good health. Some libraries in this study had Jurkat cell RNA spiked in. This chain joins TRBV29-1 and TRBJ2-1; 11 positions agree with TRBD1. Source material: naive CD8+ T cells from blood, with Jurkat cell RNA spiked in. The subset is: FACS-sorted CD8+CD4-CCR7+CD45RA+ naive T cells. CDR3 in DNA: TGCAGCGTGGACAGGGGGCAAACCTACAATGAGCAGTTCTTC. Amino acids: CSVDRGQTYNEQFF.